The rows below give T cell receptor beta chains drawn from one sample of a study of shared clonotypes between healthy human individuals. The protocol was immunoSEQ multiplex PCR, while the TCRdb copy is restricted to in-frame clones and leaves out a portion. The sample gives about 600,000 clones, 95% to 96% of which show up once; roughly 0.1% is in the top ten. The sequenced material came from naive CD8+ T cells sorted from blood. The receptors stem from a woman in her twenties or thirties in good health. CDR3s include the opening cysteine and the closing phenylalanine or tryptophan. The D gene is left open where the match is weak.

D	J	V	CDR3	DNA
.	TRBJ2-3	TRBV6-5	CASSYLHGDTQYF	TGTGCCAGCAGTTACCTACACGGTGATACGCAGTATTTT
.	TRBJ2-1	TRBV5-1	CASSSDPRSSYNEQFF	TGCGCCAGCAGCTCGGATCCCCGGAGCTCCTACAATGAGCAGTTCTTC
.	TRBJ2-5	TRBV19	CASAPTLDRQETQYF	TGTGCCAGTGCGCCGACACTAGACCGTCAAGAGACCCAGTACTTC
TRBD2	TRBJ2-1	TRBV25-1	CASSTSGRNEQFF	TGTGCCAGCAGTACTAGCGGGAGAAATGAGCAGTTCTTC
.	TRBJ2-1	TRBV5-4	CASSFTGGYNEQFF	TGTGCCAGCAGCTTCACCGGGGGATACAATGAGCAGTTCTTC
.	TRBJ2-7	TRBV27	CASMGGSYEQYF	TGTGCCAGCATGGGCGGTTCCTACGAGCAGTACTTC
.	TRBJ2-1	TRBV7-8	CASSSSDIYNEQFF	TGTGCCAGCAGCTCATCCGACATCTACAATGAGCAGTTCTTC
TRBD1	TRBJ1-1	TRBV5-6	CASSWTGSTEAFF	TGTGCCAGCAGCTGGACAGGGAGCACTGAAGCTTTCTTT
TRBD1	TRBJ1-4	TRBV28	CASTLDGGQAGNEKLFF	TGTGCCAGCACCCTAGACGGGGGACAGGCGGGCAATGAAAAACTGTTTTTT
.	TRBJ1-2	TRBV28	CASSVSGTFNYGYTF	TGTGCCAGCAGTGTTTCTGGGACCTTTAACTATGGCTACACCTTC
TRBD2	TRBJ2-7	TRBV2	CASSEITGGPEEQYF	TGTGCCAGCAGTGAAATAACGGGAGGGCCGGAGGAGCAGTACTTC
.	TRBJ1-4	TRBV4-1	CASRRGGEEKLFF	TGCGCCAGCCGCCGGGGAGGGGAAGAAAAACTGTTTTTT
TRBD2	TRBJ2-3	TRBV28	CASSLRLAEYTDTQYF	TGTGCCAGCAGTTTACGCCTAGCGGAATACACAGATACGCAGTATTTT
.	TRBJ2-7	TRBV9	CASSGDNPYEQYF	TGTGCCAGCAGCGGGGACAACCCTTACGAGCAGTACTTC
.	TRBJ1-1	TRBV2	CASSLYLMGMNTEAFF	TGTGCCAGCAGTCTATACCTAATGGGGATGAACACTGAAGCTTTCTTT
TRBD1	TRBJ2-7	TRBV5-6	CASRTGPYEQYF	TGTGCCAGCAGGACAGGGCCTTACGAGCAGTACTTC
TRBD2	TRBJ2-5	TRBV23-1	CASSQSGSGAQETQYF	TGCGCCAGCAGTCAATCGGGTAGCGGGGCCCAAGAGACCCAGTACTTC
.	TRBJ2-7	TRBV28	CASSRLMVRAYEQYF	TGTGCCAGCAGTCGTTTGATGGTAAGGGCCTACGAGCAGTACTTC
.	TRBJ1-5	TRBV19	CASSIVGYQPQHF	TGTGCCAGTAGTATAGTTGGGTATCAGCCCCAGCATTTT
.	TRBJ2-7	TRBV7-8	CASSLFAPYEQYF	TGTGCCAGCAGCTTATTTGCCCCGTACGAGCAGTACTTC
.	TRBJ2-2	TRBV27	CASSTGPTPGELFF	TGTGCCAGCAGTACAGGGCCAACCCCCGGGGAGCTGTTTTTT
.	TRBJ2-2	TRBV27	CASSLGQGTNTGELFF	TGTGCCAGCAGTTTAGGGCAAGGAACGAACACCGGGGAGCTGTTTTTT